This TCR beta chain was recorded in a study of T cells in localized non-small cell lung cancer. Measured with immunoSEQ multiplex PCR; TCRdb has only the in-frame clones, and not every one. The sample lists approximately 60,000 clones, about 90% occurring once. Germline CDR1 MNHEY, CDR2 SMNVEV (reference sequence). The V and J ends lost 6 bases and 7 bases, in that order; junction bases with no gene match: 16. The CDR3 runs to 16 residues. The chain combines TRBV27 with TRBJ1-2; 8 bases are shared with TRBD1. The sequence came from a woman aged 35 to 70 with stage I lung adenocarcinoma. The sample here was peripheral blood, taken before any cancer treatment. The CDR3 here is CASRSTRGQGAPGYTF. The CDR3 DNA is TGTGCCAGCAGATCTACCCGTGGACAGGGCGCACCTGGCTACACCTTC.